This is a list of T cell receptor beta chains from one sample in a study of breast tumors, draining lymph nodes, adjacent tissues. Via MiXCR, TCRdb re-called the multiplex PCR reads, giving one row per CDR3 protein. This sample yields roughly 100,000 distinct CDR3 sequences, of which around 30% are seen a single time; approximately 5% belongs to the top ten. Sequenced input: axillary lymph node tissue. All receptors come from a female donor with breast cancer. Some clones in this sample may be carry-over from other donors' samples. CDR3s include the opening cysteine and the closing phenylalanine or tryptophan. Each record gives: V gene, clone size, D gene, J gene, CDR3 DNA, CDR3 protein. The D gene is left open where the match is weak. Expanded clones are given a class, and other clones once, few, many or no size at all.

>TRBV15|many|.|TRBJ2-5
TGTGCCACCAGCCGATACGTGGAAGAGACCCAGTACTTC
CATSRYVEETQYF
>TRBV6-5|many|TRBD1|TRBJ2-1
TGTGCCAGCAGTTATCCCCGGGACAGGGGCTACAATGAGCAGTTCTTC
CASSYPRDRGYNEQFF
>TRBV7-3|many|TRBD2|TRBJ2-1
TGTGCCAGCAGCCCCACAGCGGGGGCGGGTTACAATGAGCAGTTCTTC
CASSPTAGAGYNEQFF
>TRBV12-3/TRBV12-4|many|TRBD2|TRBJ2-1
TGTGCCAGCAGTCTAACTAGCGGGGGGGACAATGAGCAGTTCTTC
CASSLTSGGDNEQFF
>TRBV20-1|.|TRBD1|TRBJ2-2
TGCAGTGCTAGACGAGGGGGCGCTGTGACCACCGGGGAGCTGTTTTTT
CSARRGGAVTTGELFF
>TRBV7-3|many|.|TRBJ2-7
TGTGCCAGCAGCCTAGCTGCAGGGTTGTCCTACGAGCAGTACTTC
CASSLAAGLSYEQYF
>TRBV7-9|many|.|TRBJ2-1
TGTGCCAGCAGCTTAGATTTCAATGAGCAGTTCTTC
CASSLDFNEQFF
>TRBV19|many|TRBD1|TRBJ2-3
TGTGCCAGTAGTATAGGACAGGGGTACACAGATACGCAGTATTTT
CASSIGQGYTDTQYF
>TRBV19|.|TRBD1|TRBJ1-5
TGTGCCAGTAGTATGGTCAGGGGGACGAGCAATCAGCCCCAGCATTTT
CASSMVRGTSNQPQHF
>TRBV7-2|many|.|TRBJ2-2
TGTGCCAGCAGCACAGGGTACACCGGGGAGCTGTTTTTT
CASSTGYTGELFF
>TRBV10-3|.|TRBD2|TRBJ2-1
TGTGCCACCACTGGGGGAGGGCCCCACTCGAGCCCCTACAATGAGCAGTTCTTC
CATTGGGPHSSPYNEQFF
>TRBV12-3/TRBV12-4|.|.|TRBJ2-6
.
CASSFGSTDTQYFGPGTRLTF